These 9 T cell receptor beta chains share one sample of origin, sequenced in a study of cytomegalovirus exposure and HLA in healthy donors. This PCR relied on a set of 60 Vbeta primers and 13 Jbeta primers. Sequenced by immunoSEQ multiplex PCR; TCRdb stores in-frame clones only, minus some. The specimen's table records over 100,000 clones. Source material: PBMCs. The origin of the receptors is a young man in good health and CMV-seronegative.

V usage is TRBV6-5 and J usage is TRBJ1-1; D might be TRBD1 (5 bases). From germline, CDR1 is MNHEY and CDR2 SVGAGI. CDR3 length: 13 amino acids. V dropped 8 bases and J dropped 7 bases, with 17 bases sitting between them. As DNA, the CDR3 is TGTGCCAGCGGGACGGGAGCAGAAGGTGAAGCTTTCTTT. It encodes CASGTGAEGEAFF.

The chain links TRBV15 to TRBJ1-1; D unresolved. Germline V lookup: CDR1 LNHNV, CDR2 YYDKDF (reference sequence). The CDR3 runs 13 residues. V lost 0 bases and J lost 4, with 6 bases in between. The CDR3 loop is CATSREGGTEAFF. CDR3 DNA: TGTGCCACCAGCAGAGAGGGAGGCACTGAAGCTTTCTTT.

About this clone: An end of the junction does not agree with germline; a read error may underlie this. The DNA of the CDR3 is TGTGCCAGCAGCCCTACAGGGTTCGGGCAGCTCCAGCATTTT. This sequence encodes CASSPTGFGQLQHF. The chain joins TRBV6-5 to TRBJ1-5; the D gene is possibly TRBD1 (6 bases). The CDR3 sequence is 14 residues long. Germline CDR1 reads MNHEY; CDR2 reads SVGAGI.

The V and J genes are TRBV7-2 and TRBJ2-7; 7 bases align to TRBD1. V gave up 6 bases and J gave up 9 bases; unmatched junction bases: 11. CDR3 length: 13 amino acids. CDR1 is SGHTA and CDR2 is FQGNSA in the germline V gene. CDR3 sequence: CASSPEVDRVQYF. CDR3 DNA sequence: TGTGCCAGCAGTCCCGAAGTTGACAGGGTGCAGTACTTC. Based on the CDR3 plus reference TRBV7-2 and TRBJ2-7, the full variable domain is GAGVSQSPSNKVTEKGKDVELRCDPISGHTALYWYRQSLGQGLEFLIYFQGNSAPDKSGLPSDRFSAERTGGSVSTLTIQRTQQEDSAVYLCASSPEVDRVQYFGPGTRLTVT.

The CDR3 DNA reads TGTGCCAGCAGCTTTCGATTGGGACAAGGGGGCTCTCGCATTCAGTACTTC. Residues: CASSFRLGQGGSRIQYF. The rearrangement links TRBV5-5 to TRBJ2-4, with TRBD1 matching over 7 bases. The trim removed 2 bases at V and 9 bases at J, leaving 17 bases unmatched. From germline, CDR1 is SGHKS and CDR2 YYEKEE (reference sequence). The CDR3 has 17 residues.

In DNA form, the CDR3 reads TGCAGCGTTGGGACAGATCAAGAGACCCAGTACTTC. This sequence encodes CSVGTDQETQYF. This chain connects TRBV29-1 to TRBJ2-5; TRBD1 might be the D (6 bases). Trimming removed 4 bases at V and 2 bases at J, with 8 bases between. CDR3 length: 12 amino acids. Germline V gene lookup returns CDR1 SQVTM and CDR2 ANQGSEA.

The chain carries TRBV7-9 and TRBJ2-7; no clear D. V shed 5 bases and J shed 4 bases, with 9 bases lying between them. Germline V gene lookup returns CDR1 SEHNR and CDR2 FQNEAQ (reference sequence). The CDR3 sequence is 12 residues long. CDR3 loop: CASSVSRYEQYF. The CDR3 coding sequence is TGTGCCAGCAGCGTTTCGAGATACGAGCAGTACTTC.

The rearrangement uses TRBV15 and TRBJ1-2; TRBD1 matches 7 bases. The CDR3 runs 13 residues. V lost 8 bases, J lost 0 bases, and 3 bases stayed unmatched. Germline lookup yields CDR1 LNHNV and CDR2 YYDKDF (reference sequence). CDR3 sequence (DNA): TGTGCCACCCATGACAGGGCTAACTATGGCTACACCTTC. It translates to CATHDRANYGYTF.

The chain has TRBV27 and TRBJ1-5; D perhaps matches TRBD1 (5 bases). V dropped 8 bases and J dropped 9 bases, with 17 bases sitting between them. The CDR3 totals 13 residues. Per the germline V gene, CDR1 is MNHEY and CDR2 is SMNVEV (reference sequence). The CDR3 region is CASRTSSGLPQHF. The CDR3 region has the DNA TGTGCCAGCCGAACGTCCTCAGGGCTGCCCCAGCATTTT.